This T cell receptor beta chain was recovered during a study of blood T cell repertoires in COVID-19. From germline, CDR1 is KGHSH and CDR2 LQKENI. V shed 2 bases and J shed 6 bases, with 11 bases lying between them. This CDR3 region has 14 residues. TCRdb's table, derived via immunoSEQ multiplex PCR, lists solely in-frame clones and lacks some. Seen here are a few hundred thousand clones, about nine tenths observed once, and the top ten hold 1%. The sequence was obtained from a man in his forties or fifties with active or convalescent COVID-19. Material: peripheral blood. The chain joins TRBV18 to TRBJ2-1; D unresolved. The chain's CDR3 is CASSPLEASNEQFF. CDR3 sequence (DNA): TGTGCCAGCTCACCATTAGAGGCCAGCAATGAGCAGTTCTTC.